The entry that follows covers one T cell receptor beta chain sequence. Antigen specificity is unknown. This sample is part of a study of beta chain features in type 1 diabetes. Study-level results: In patients and controls equally, PCR might favor templates that are shorter. A closer apparent resemblance between naive, central memory and Treg TCRB repertoires was seen in patients than in healthy donors.

Expressed TCRB transcripts got sequenced, as all isolated RNA was reverse transcribed. The assay was immunoSEQ multiplex PCR, and TCRdb's table has in-frame clones only and misses some. Of hundreds of thousands of clones in the sample, over 10% are singletons; the top ten hold under 0.02%. This clonotype originated in a man aged 18 to 29 in good health. Material: naive CD4+ T cells from blood.

CDR3: CASSPTRGSGNEQFF. The CDR3 DNA reads as TGTGCCAGCAGTCCGACCAGGGGATCGGGCAATGAGCAGTTCTTC. The chain is built from TRBV27 and TRBJ2-1, with D possibly being TRBD1 (6 bases). Germline CDR1 reads MNHEY; CDR2 reads SMNVEV (reference sequence). The CDR3 contains 15 residues. The V end was cut by 5 bases, the J end by 6 bases, with 17 bases between.